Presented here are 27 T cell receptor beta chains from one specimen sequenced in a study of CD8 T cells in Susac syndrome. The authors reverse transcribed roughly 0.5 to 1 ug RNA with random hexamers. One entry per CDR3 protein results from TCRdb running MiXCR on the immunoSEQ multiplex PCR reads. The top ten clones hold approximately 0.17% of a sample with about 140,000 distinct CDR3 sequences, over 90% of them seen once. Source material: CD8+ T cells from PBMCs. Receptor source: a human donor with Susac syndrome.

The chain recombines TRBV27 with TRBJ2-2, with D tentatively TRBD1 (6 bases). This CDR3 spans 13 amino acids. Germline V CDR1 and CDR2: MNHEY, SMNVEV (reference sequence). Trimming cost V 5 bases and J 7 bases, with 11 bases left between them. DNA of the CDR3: TGTGCCAGCAGTACGACAGGTCTCGGGGAGCTGTTTTTT. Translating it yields CASSTTGLGELFF.

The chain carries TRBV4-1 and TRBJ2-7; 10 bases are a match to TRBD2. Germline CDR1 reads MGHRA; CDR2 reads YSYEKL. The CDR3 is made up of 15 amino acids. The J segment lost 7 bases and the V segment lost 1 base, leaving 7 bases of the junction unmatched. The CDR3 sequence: CASSQGLAGVREQYF. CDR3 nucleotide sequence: TGCGCCAGCAGCCAAGGCCTAGCGGGAGTGAGGGAGCAGTACTTC.

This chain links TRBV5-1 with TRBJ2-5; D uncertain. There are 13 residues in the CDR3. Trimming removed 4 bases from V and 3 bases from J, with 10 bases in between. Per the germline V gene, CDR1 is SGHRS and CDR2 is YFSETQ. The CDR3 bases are TGCGCCAGCAGCCTCTGGCCCGAAGAGACCCAGTACTTC. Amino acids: CASSLWPEETQYF.

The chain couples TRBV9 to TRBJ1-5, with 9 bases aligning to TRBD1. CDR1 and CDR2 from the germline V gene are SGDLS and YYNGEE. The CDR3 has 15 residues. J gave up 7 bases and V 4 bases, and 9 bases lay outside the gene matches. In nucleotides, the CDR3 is TGTGCCAGCAGCACCACAGGGGGCGCGGGGCAGCCCCAGCATTTT. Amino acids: CASSTTGGAGQPQHF.

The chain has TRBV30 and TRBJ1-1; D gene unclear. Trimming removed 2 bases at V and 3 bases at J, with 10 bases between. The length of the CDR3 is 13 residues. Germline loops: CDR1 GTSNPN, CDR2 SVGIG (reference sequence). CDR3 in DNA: TGTGCCTGGAGTACCCCCGAGGACACTGAAGCTTTCTTT. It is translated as CAWSTPEDTEAFF.

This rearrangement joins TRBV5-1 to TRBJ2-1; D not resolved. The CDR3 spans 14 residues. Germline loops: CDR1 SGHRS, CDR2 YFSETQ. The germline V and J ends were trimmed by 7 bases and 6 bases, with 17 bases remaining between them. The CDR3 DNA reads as TGCGCCAGCTCCATAGCCGGCGGTGGCAATGAGCAGTTCTTC. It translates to CASSIAGGGNEQFF.

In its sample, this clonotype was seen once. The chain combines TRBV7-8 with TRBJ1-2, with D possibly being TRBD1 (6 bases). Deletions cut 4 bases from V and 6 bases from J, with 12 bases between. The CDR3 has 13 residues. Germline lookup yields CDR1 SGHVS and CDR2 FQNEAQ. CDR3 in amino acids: CASSSGTTNGYTF. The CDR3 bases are TGTGCCAGCAGCTCAGGGACAACCAATGGCTACACCTTC.

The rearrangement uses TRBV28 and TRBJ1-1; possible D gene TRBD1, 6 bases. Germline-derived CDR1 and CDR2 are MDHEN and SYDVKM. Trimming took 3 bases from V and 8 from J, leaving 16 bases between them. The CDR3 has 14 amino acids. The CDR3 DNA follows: TGTGCCAGCAGTTTGGGGGACACAGGAGTCGAAGCTTTCTTT. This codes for CASSLGDTGVEAFF.

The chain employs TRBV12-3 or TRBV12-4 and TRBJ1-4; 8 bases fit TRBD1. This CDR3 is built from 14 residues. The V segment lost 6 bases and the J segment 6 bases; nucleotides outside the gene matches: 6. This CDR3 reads CASRIQGADEKLFF. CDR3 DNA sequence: TGTGCCAGCAGGATCCAGGGGGCTGATGAAAAACTGTTTTTT.

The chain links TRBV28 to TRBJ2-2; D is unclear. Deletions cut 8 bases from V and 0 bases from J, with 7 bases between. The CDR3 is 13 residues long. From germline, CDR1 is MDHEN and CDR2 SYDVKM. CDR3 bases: TGTGCCAGCGGACCCACGAACACCGGGGAGCTGTTTTTT. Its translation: CASGPTNTGELFF.

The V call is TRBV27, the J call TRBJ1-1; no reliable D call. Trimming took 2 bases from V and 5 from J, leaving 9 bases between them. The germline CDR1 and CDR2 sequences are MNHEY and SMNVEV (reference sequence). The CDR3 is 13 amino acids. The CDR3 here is CASSLPGSTEAFF. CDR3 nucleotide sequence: TGTGCCAGCAGTTTACCGGGGTCGACTGAAGCTTTCTTT.

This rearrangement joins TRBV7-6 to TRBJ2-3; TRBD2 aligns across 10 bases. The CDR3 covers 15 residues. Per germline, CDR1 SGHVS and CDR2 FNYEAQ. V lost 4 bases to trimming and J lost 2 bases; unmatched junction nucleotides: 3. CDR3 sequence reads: CASSSGLALTDTQYF. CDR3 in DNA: TGTGCCAGCAGCTCGGGACTAGCGCTCACAGATACGCAGTATTTT.

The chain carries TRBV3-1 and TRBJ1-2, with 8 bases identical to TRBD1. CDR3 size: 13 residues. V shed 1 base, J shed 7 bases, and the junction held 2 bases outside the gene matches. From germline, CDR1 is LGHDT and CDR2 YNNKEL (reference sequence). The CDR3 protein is CASSQGGTGGYTF. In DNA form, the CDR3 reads TGTGCCAGCAGCCAAGGTGGGACAGGTGGCTACACCTTC.

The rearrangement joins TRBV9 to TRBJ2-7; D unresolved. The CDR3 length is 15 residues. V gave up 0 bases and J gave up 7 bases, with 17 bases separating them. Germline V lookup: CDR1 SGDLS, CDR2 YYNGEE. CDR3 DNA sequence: TGTGCCAGCAGCGTAGAAGGACCCTCTTTGGGGGAGCAGTACTTC. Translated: CASSVEGPSLGEQYF.

CDR3 DNA sequence: TGTGCCAGCAGCTTAACCCGACAGGGGGATGGCTACACCTTC. It translates to CASSLTRQGDGYTF. V is TRBV7-3 and J is TRBJ1-2; 9 bases align to TRBD1. There are 14 residues in the CDR3. CDR1 and CDR2 (germline): SGHTA, FQGTGA. The trim removed 0 bases at V and 6 bases at J, leaving 2 bases unmatched.

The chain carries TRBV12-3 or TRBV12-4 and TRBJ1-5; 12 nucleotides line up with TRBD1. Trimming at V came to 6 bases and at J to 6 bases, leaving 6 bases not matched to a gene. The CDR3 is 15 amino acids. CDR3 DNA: TGTGCCAGCAGCTCCGGGACAGGGGGCGTTCAGCCCCAGCATTTT. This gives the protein CASSSGTGGVQPQHF.

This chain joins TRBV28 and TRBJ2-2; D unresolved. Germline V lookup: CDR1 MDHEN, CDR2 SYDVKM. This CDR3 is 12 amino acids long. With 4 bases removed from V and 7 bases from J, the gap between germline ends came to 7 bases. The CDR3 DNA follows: TGTGCCAGCAGTTGGGGTATCGGGGAGCTGTTTTTT. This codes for CASSWGIGELFF. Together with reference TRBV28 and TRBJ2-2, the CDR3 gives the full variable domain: DVKVTQSSRYLVKRTGEKVFLECVQDMDHENMFWYRQDPGLGLRLIYFSYDVKMKEKGDIPEGYSVSREKKERFSLILESASTNQTSMYLCASSWGIGELFFGEGSRLTVL.

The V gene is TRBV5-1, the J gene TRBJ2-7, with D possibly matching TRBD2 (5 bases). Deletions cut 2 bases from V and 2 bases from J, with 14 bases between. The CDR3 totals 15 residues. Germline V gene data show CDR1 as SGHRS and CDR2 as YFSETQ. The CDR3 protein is CASSFGAEVTYEQYF. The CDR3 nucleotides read TGCGCCAGCAGCTTCGGAGCGGAGGTAACCTACGAGCAGTACTTC.

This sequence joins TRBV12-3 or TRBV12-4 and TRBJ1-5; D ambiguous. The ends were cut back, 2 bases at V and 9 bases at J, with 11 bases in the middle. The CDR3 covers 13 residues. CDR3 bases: TGTGCCAGCAGTTTATCGTTGGCGCGGCCCCAGCATTTT. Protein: CASSLSLARPQHF.

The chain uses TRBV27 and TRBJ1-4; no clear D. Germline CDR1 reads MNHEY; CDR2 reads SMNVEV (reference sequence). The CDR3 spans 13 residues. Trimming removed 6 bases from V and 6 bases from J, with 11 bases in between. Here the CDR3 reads CASREGWDEKLFF. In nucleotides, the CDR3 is TGTGCCAGCAGAGAAGGGTGGGATGAAAAACTGTTTTTT.

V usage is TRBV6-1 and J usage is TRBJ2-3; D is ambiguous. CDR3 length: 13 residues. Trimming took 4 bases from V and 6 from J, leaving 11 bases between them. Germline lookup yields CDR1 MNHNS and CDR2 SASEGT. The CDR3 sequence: CASSGSEADTQYF. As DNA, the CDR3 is TGTGCCAGCAGTGGATCAGAGGCGGATACGCAGTATTTT.

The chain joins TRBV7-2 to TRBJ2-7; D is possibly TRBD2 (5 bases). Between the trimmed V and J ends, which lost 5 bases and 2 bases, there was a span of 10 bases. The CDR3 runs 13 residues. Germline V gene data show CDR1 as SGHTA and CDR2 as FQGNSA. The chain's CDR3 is CASSPPGTYEQYF. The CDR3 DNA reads TGTGCCAGCAGCCCCCCCGGGACCTACGAGCAGTACTTC.

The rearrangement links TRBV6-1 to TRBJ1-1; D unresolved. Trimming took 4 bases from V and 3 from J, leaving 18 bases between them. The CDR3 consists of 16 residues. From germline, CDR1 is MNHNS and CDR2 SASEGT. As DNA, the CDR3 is TGTGCCAGCAGTGGTAGGGCTGTGCCGGAGTACACTGAAGCTTTCTTT. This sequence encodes CASSGRAVPEYTEAFF.

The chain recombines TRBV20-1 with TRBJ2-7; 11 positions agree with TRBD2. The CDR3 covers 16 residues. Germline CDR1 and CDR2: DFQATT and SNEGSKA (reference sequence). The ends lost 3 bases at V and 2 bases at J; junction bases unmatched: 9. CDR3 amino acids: CSARSSGRTQTYEQYF. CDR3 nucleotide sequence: TGCAGTGCTAGGTCTAGCGGGAGGACCCAAACCTACGAGCAGTACTTC.

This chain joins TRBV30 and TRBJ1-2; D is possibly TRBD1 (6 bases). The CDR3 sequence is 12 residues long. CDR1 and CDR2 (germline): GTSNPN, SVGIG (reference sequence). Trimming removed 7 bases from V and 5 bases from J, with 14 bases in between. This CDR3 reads CASTGTSYGYTF. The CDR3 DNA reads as TGTGCCTCAACCGGGACATCGTATGGCTACACCTTC. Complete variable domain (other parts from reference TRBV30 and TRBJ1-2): SQTIHQWPATLVQPVGSPLSLECTVEGTSNPNLYWYRQAAGRGLQLLFYSVGIGQISSEVPQNLSASRPQDRQFILSSKKLLLSDSGFYLCASTGTSYGYTFGSGTRLTVV.

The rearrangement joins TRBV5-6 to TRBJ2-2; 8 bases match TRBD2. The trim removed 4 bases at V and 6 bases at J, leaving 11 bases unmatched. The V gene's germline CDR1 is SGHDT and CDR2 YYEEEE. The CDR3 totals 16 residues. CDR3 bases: TGTGCCAGCAGCCTGGGACTAGACTTCGGGGCCGGGGAGCTGTTTTTT. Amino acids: CASSLGLDFGAGELFF.

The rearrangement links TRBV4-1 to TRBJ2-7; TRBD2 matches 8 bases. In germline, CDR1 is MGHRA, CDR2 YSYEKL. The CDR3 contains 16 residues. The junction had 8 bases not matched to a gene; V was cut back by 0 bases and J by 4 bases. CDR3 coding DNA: TGCGCCAGCAGCCAAGATCACCTAGCGGGTAGTTACGAGCAGTACTTC. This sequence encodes CASSQDHLAGSYEQYF.